The subject of this entry is one TCR beta chain. Antigen unknown. Sequencing used immunoSEQ multiplex PCR; TCRdb keeps in-frame clones, though not all of them. The table lists roughly 120,000 clones, approximately 91% of them singletons. Every patient had mismatch repair deficiency by PCR or immunohistochemistry. The data belong to a study of PD-1 blockade in mismatch repair-deficient tumors. Looking at the study overall: Patients had around 11 mismatch repair-deficient cancer types and were previously treated and progressing. Study findings and constraints: Tumor-resident clones, often absent from pretreatment blood, expanded after pembrolizumab and then contracted.

The germline V gene encodes CDR1 SGHAT and CDR2 FQNNGV. Trimming took 4 bases from V and 7 from J, leaving 17 bases between them. The CDR3 contains 14 residues. The sequenced sample was peripheral blood, obtained 70 to 72 weeks after starting pembrolizumab. The V call is TRBV11-2, the J call TRBJ2-7; D might be TRBD2 (6 bases). This clonotype was obtained from an adult with mismatch repair-deficient cancer. The CDR3 spells CASSSLRDHGEQYF. The CDR3 nucleotides read TGTGCCAGCAGCTCCTTGCGGGACCATGGTGAGCAGTACTTC.